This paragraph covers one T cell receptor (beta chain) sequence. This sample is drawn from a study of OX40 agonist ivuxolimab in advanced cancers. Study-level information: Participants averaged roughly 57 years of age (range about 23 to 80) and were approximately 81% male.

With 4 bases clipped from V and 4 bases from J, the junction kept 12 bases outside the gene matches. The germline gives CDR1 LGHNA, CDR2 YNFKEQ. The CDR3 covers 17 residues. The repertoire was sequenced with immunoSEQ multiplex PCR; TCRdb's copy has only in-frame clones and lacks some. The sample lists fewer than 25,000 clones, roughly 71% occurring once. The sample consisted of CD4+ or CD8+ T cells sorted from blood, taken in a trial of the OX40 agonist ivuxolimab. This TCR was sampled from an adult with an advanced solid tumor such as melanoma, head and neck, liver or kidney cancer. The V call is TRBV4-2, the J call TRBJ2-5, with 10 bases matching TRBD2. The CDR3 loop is CASSPTGAGGPGETQYF. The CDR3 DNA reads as TGTGCCAGCAGCCCCACAGGAGCGGGGGGGCCCGGAGAGACCCAGTACTTC.